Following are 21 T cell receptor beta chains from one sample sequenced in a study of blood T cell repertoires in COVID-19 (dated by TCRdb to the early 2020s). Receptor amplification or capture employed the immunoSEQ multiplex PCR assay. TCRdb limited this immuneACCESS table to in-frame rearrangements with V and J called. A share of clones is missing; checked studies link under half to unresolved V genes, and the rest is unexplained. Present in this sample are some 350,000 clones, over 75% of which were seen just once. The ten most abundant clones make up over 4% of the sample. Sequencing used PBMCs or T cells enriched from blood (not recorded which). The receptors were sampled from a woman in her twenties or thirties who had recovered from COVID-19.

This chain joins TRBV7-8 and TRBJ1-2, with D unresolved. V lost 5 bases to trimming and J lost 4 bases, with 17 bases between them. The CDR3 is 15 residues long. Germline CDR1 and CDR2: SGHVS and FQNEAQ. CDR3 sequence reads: CASSPTGFGIYGYTF. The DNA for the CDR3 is TGTGCCAGCAGCCCCACGGGGTTCGGAATCTATGGCTACACCTTC.

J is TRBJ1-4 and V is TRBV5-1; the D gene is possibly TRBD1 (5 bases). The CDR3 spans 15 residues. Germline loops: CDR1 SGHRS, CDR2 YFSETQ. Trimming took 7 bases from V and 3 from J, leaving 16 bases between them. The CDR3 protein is CASGSTGVANEKLFF. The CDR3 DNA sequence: TGCGCCAGCGGTTCAACAGGAGTAGCTAATGAAAAACTGTTTTTT.

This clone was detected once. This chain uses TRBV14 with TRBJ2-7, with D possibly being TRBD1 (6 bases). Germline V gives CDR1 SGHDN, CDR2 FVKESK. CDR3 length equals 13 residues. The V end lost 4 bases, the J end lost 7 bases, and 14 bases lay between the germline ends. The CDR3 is CASSPAGVREQYF. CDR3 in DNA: TGTGCCAGCAGCCCTGCAGGGGTCCGGGAGCAGTACTTC.

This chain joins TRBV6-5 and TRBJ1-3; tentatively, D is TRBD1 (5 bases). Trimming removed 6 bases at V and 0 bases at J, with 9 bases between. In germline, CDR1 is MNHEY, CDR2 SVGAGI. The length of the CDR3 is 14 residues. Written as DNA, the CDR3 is TGTGCCAGCAGCCCGACAGTCTCTGGAAACACCATATATTTT. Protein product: CASSPTVSGNTIYF.

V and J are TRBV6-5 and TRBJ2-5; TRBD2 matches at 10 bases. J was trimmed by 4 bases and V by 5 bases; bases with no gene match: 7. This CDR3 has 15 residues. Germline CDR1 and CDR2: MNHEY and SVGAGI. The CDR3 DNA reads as TGTGCCAGCAGTCCGACGAGCGGGGGGGCAGAGACCCAGTACTTC. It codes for CASSPTSGGAETQYF.

This CDR3 reads CASRSGTGPNEKLFF. CDR3 nucleotide sequence: TGTGCCAGTAGAAGCGGGACAGGGCCAAATGAAAAACTGTTTTTT. The chain uses TRBV19 and TRBJ1-4; 9 nucleotides agree with TRBD1. V lost 6 bases to trimming and J lost 5 bases; unmatched junction nucleotides: 7. CDR3 length equals 15 residues. Germline CDR1 LNHDA, CDR2 SQIVND (reference sequence).

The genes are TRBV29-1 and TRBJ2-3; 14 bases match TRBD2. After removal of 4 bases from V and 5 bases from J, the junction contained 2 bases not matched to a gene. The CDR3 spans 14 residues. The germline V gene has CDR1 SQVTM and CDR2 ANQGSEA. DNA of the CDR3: TGCAGCGTTGTTGGACTAGCGGGGGGAGATACGCAGTATTTT. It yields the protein CSVVGLAGGDTQYF.

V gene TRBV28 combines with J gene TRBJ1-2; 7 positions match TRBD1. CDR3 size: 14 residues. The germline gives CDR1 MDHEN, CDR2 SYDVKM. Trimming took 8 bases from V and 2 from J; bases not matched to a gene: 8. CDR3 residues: CASSPGTANYGYTF. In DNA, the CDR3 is TGTGCCAGCTCCCCCGGGACAGCGAACTATGGCTACACCTTC.

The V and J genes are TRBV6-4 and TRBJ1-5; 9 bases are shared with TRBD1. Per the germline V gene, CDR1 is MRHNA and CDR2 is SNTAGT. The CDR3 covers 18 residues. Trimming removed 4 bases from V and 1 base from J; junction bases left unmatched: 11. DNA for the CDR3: TGTGCCAGCAGTGCCGGGACAGGGAAGGCGCGAAGCAATCAGCCCCAGCATTTT. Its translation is CASSAGTGKARSNQPQHF.

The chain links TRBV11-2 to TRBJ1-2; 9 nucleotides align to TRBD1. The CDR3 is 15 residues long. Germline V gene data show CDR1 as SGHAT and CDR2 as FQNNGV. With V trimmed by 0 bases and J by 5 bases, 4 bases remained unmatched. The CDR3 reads CASSLDGTGYYGYTF. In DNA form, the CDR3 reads TGTGCCAGCAGCTTAGATGGGACAGGGTATTATGGCTACACCTTC. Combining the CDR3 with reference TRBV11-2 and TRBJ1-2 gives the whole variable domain EAGVAQSPRYKIIEKRQSVAFWCNPISGHATLYWYQQILGQGPKLLIQFQNNGVVDDSQLPKDRFSAERLKGVDSTLKIQPAKLEDSAVYLCASSLDGTGYYGYTFGSGTRLTVV.

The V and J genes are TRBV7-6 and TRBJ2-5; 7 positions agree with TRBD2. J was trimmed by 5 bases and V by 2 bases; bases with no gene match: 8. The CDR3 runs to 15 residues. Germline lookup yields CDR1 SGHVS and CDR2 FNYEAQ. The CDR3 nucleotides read TGTGCCAGCAGCTTAAGCCAAGCGGGATGGGAGACCCAGTACTTC. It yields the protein CASSLSQAGWETQYF.

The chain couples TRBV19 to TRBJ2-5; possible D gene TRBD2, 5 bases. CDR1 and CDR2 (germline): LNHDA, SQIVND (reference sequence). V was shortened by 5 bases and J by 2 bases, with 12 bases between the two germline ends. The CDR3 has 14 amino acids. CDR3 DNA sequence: TGTGCCAGTAGTCCCCAGACTATGCAAGAGACCCAGTACTTC. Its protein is CASSPQTMQETQYF.

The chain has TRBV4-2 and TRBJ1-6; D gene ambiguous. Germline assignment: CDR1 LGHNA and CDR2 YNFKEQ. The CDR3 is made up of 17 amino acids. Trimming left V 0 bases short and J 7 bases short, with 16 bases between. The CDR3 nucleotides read TGTGCCAGCAGCCAAGATGAGTTTCGGGGTCAGAATTCACCCCTCCACTTT. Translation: CASSQDEFRGQNSPLHF.

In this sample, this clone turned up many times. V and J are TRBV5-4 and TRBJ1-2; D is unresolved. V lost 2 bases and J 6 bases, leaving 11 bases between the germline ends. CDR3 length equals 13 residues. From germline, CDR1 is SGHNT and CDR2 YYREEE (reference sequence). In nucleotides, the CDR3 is TGTGCCAGCAGCTTTTCTGCGGGCGATGGCTACACCTTC. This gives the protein CASSFSAGDGYTF.

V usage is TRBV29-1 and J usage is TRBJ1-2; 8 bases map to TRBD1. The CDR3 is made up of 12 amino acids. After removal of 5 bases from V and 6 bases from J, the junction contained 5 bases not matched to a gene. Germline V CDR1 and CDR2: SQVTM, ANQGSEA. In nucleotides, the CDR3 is TGCAGCGTTTTAACAGGGGGGGATGGCTACACCTTC. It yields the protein CSVLTGGDGYTF.

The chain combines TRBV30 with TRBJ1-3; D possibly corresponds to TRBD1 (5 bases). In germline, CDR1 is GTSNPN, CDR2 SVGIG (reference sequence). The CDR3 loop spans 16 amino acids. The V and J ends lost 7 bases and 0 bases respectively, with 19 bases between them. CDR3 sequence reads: CALDLTASVSGNTIYF. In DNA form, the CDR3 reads TGTGCCTTAGATCTGACAGCGTCCGTCTCTGGAAACACCATATATTTT.

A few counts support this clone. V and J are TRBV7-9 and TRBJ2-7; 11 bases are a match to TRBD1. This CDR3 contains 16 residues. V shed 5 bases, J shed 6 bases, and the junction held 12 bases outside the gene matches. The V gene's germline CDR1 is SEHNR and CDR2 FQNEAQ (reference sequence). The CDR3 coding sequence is TGTGCCAGCAGCGGACGAATTCGGACAGGGGGCCTCGAGCAGTACTTC. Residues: CASSGRIRTGGLEQYF.

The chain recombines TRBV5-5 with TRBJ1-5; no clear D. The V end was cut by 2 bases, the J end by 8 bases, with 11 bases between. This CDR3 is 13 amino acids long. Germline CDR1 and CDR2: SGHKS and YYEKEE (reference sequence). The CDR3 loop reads CASSLNSGEPQHF. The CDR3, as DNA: TGTGCCAGCAGCTTAAATTCAGGCGAGCCCCAGCATTTT. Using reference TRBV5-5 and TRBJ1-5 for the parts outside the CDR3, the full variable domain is DAGVTQSPTHLIKTRGQQVTLRCSPISGHKSVSWYQQVLGQGPQFIFQYYEKEERGRGNFPDRFSARQFPNYSSELNVNALLLGDSALYLCASSLNSGEPQHFGDGTRLSIL.

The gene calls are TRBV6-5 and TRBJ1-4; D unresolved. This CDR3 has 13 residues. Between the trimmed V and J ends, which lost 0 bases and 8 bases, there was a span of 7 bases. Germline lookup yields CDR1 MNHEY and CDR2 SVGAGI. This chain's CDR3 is CASSYSTGEKLFF. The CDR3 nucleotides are TGTGCCAGCAGTTACTCGACGGGGGAAAAACTGTTTTTT.

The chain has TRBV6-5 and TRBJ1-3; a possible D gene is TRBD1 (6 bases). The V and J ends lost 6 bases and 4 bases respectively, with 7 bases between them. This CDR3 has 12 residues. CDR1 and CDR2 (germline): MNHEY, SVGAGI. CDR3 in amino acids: CASSGQGNTIYF. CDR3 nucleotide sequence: TGTGCCAGCAGCGGACAGGGAAACACCATATATTTT.

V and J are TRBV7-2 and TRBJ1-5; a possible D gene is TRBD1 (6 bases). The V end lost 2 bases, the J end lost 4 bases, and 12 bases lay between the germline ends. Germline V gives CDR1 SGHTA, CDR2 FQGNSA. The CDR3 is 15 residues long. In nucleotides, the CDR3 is TGTGCCAGCAGCTTATGGCAGGACAGAAATCAGCCCCAGCATTTT. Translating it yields CASSLWQDRNQPQHF.